This T cell receptor beta chain was observed in a study of blood T cell repertoires in COVID-19 (dated by TCRdb to about 2020). Turning to the overall study: The collaborator samples originated in the United States, Italy and Spain and spanned the acute and convalescent phases of COVID-19. The prospective study material was composed of cDNA or gDNA derived from T cells, B-cell-depleted T cells, or PBMCs. HLA class I and class II types, where available, came from metadata supplied by the sample provider rather than from assay-based typing. Subjects who had been exposed to COVID-19, were actively infected with it, or had recovered from it provided the deeply sampled blood TCRbeta repertoires that made up the dataset. Sample metadata almost always included a de-identified subject ID, COVID-19 status, age in years and sex. The repertoires were released in a freely available public database intended as a resource for research on the immune response to SARS-CoV-2. Samples came from the ongoing ImmuneRACE study (first 160 participants) plus 1,254 subjects from 6 global collaborators.

Including the terminal cysteine and phenylalanine, the CDR3 comprises 16 residues. The only DNA kept is the CDR3, 48 bases in frame from the first base. The germline V gene (reference sequence) provides CDR1 SGHNT and CDR2 YYREEE. Ends trimmed: V by 0 bases, J by 6 bases; bases unmatched to a gene: 3. TCRbeta CDR3 regions were amplified from genomic DNA using the immunoSEQ Assay, a bias-controlled multiplex PCR. As for the authors' bioinformatics: The number of nucleated cells in each sample was estimated by amplification of reference gene primers within the assay. Sequence reads were collapsed and filtered to measure the absolute abundance of every unique TCRbeta CDR3 rearrangement. For each sample, productive Simpson clonality was calculated as the square root of Simpson's diversity index over productive rearrangements. TCRdb's version of the immuneACCESS table is confined to in-frame rearrangements and falls short of the full clone set. An unresolved V gene accounts for under half of the shortfall where checked; the remainder is of unknown origin. V and J calls and clone size are those listed in that table; D and trimming were worked out from the DNA. The sample table contains about 150,000 clones; only one count was recorded for about 79% of them. Clones ranked in the top ten supply roughly 29% of the sample.

The collaborating institutions used their own protocols to collect whole blood in K2EDTA tubes. For TCRbeta analysis, collaborator samples were shipped as frozen whole blood, as isolated PBMCs, or as DNA extracted from either sample type. The paper's findings and limits, for the study overall: How much clinical and demographic metadata was included differed by source and by participant, and the metadata was provided uncurated.

About this clone itself: This clone's antigen is unknown. The input lacks base qualities; no much larger clone sits a single base away.

The sequence derives from a woman aged 55-69 years with acute or convalescent COVID-19. Sequencing used peripheral blood. The rearranged segments are TRBV5-4 and TRBJ2-1, with 13 central nucleotides matching TRBD2. The nucleotides are TGTGCCAGCAGCTTGGGTGGACTAGCGGGGGTCAATGAGCAGTTCTTC. Its protein is CASSLGGLAGVNEQFF. Here the CDR3 is joined to the reference TRBV5-4 and TRBJ2-1 genes, and the full variable domain is: ETGVTQSPTHLIKTRGQQVTLRCSSQSGHNTVSWYQQALGQGPQFIFQYYREEENGRGNFPPRFSGLQFPNYSSELNVNALELDDSALYLCASSLGGLAGVNEQFFGPGTRLTVL.